This T cell receptor beta chain was observed in a study of T cell repertoires in cytomegalovirus infection. Study summary: It was the public TCR beta signatures that indicated both CMV infection and matching HLA type. Overall study findings and caveats: It was HLA-C-restricted CMV-specific TCR beta clonotypes that dominated the response ex vivo. Summed public TCR beta family frequency identified CMV carriers bearing the relevant HLA.

TCRdb redid the calling of the reads with MiXCR, one entry per CDR3 protein. This sample yields just under 300,000 distinct CDR3 sequences, of which around 10% are seen a single time; over 2.5% belongs to the top ten. This clonotype was recorded many times. Its antigen is still unknown. Per germline, CDR1 SGHTA and CDR2 FQGTGA. The V segment lost 4 bases and the J segment 7 bases; nucleotides outside the gene matches: 6. The length of the CDR3 is 16 residues. Sequences were obtained from PBMCs. The sequence was collected from a human donor in good health (CMV status not recorded). Some clones in this sample may be carry-over from other donors' samples. This sequence joins TRBV7-3 and TRBJ2-2, with TRBD2 matching 13 bases. The CDR3 protein is CASSSTGLAGIGELFF. The CDR3 DNA sequence: TGTGCCAGCAGCTCCACGGGACTAGCGGGGATCGGGGAGCTGTTTTTT. Based on the CDR3 plus reference TRBV7-3 and TRBJ2-2, the full variable domain is GAGVSQTPSNKVTEKGKYVELRCDPISGHTALYWYRQSLGQGPEFLIYFQGTGAADDSGLPNDRFFAVRPEGSVSTLKIQRTERGDSAVYLCASSSTGLAGIGELFFGEGSRLTVL.